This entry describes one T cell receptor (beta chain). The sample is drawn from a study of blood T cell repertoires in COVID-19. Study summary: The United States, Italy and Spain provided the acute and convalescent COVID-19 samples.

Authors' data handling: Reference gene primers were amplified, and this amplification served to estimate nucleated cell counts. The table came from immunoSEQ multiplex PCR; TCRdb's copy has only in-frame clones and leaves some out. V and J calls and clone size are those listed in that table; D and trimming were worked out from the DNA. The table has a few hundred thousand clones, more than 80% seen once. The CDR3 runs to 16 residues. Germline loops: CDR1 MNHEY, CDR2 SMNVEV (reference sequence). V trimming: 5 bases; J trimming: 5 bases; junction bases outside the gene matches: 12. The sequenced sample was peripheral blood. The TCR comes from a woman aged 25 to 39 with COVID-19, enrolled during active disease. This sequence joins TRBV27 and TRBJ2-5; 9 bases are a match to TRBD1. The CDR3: CASSLSYRGRWETQYF. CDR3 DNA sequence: TGTGCCAGCAGTCTTTCGTACAGGGGGCGCTGGGAGACCCAGTACTTC.